This entry concerns a single T cell receptor beta chain. Its target antigen remains unknown. This specimen belongs to a study of CXCR3-negative and CXCR3-positive naive CD8 T cells (dated by TCRdb to between 2018 and 2021). A note on the overall study: About 135 million TRB reads were obtained in total, roughly 1.5 +/- 0.3 million reads per library. Diversity and physicochemical repertoire analyses were performed on about 12 donors pooled from two independent experiments. Naive subsets from 5 or 6 donors and memory cells from 3 donors were included in the TRBV-TRBJ cluster analysis. Overall study outcomes, separate from this receptor: TRB CDR3s from CXCR3-positive naive cells showed higher hydrophobicity (lower Kidera factor 4), lower energy, and higher strength and volume indices than CXCR3-negative naive cells. Because surface CD5, which is linked to self-reactivity in mice, was comparable between the naive subsets, TCR interaction strength was also inferred from TRB CDR3 physicochemical properties. Both naive subsets had comparably high repertoire diversity, while memory CD8+ T cells had much lower repertoire diversity. Similar TRBV-TRBJ usage was shown by naive CXCR3-negative and CXCR3-positive cells from the same donor, whereas distinct patterns were shown by memory cells. CXCR3 expression partially decreased after cryopreservation, so most assays used freshly isolated PBMCs.

For every CD8+ T cell subset, 300,000 cells were flow-sorted straight into RLT lysis buffer, and each subset was sorted in triplicate. To keep memory contaminants out, a stringent definition of naive CD8+ T cells was applied: CD45RO-CCR7+CD27+CD95-. Standard density gradient centrifugation was used to isolate peripheral blood mononuclear cells from buffy coats. Naive CXCR3-negative and CXCR3-positive CD8+ T cells were flow-sorted on a FACSAria III. An RNeasy Mini Kit was used to extract total RNA from the sorted cells. Sequencing was performed on a NextSeq 550. The Human TCR Profiling Kit (MiLaboratory) was used to make UMI-labeled 5' RACE TRB cDNA libraries. cDNA synthesis used the entire amount of extracted RNA, and PCR amplification then used the entire amount of cDNA produced. Libraries were prepared in parallel with an identical number of PCR cycles. Per the original workflow: With a requirement of at least two reads per UMI, MIGEC and MiXCR extracted about 50,000 +/- 10,000 unique UMI-labeled TRB cDNA molecules per library. On average, about 40,000 +/- 10,000 functional in-frame TRB CDR3 nucleotide clonotypes lacking stop codons were found per library. Diversity metrics, including normalized Shannon-Wiener and Chao1, were computed in VDJtools after downsampling to 5000 UMI-labeled TRB molecules per sample. VDJtools computed clonotype-size-weighted physicochemical properties of the central five CDR3 residues: interaction energy, strength, volume and Kidera factor 4. After TCRdb reprocessed the reads, each CDR3 protein sequence was kept as one row, without DNA. The V and J calls come from TCRdb's annotation, not from the publication. Per the sample table, the count is tens of thousands of distinct CDR3 sequences. About 0.68% of the sample is held by the ten biggest clonotypes.

The germline V gene sets CDR1 to SGHVS and CDR2 to FQNEAQ. The cysteine opens and the phenylalanine closes a CDR3 of 17 amino acids. The entry carries no DNA sequence. The sequence was collected from a human donor in good health. Some clones in this sample may be carry-over from other donors' samples. Recombination connected TRBV7-8 to TRBJ2-7; there is no DNA to check the TCRdb D call of TRBD2. The specimen was naive CXCR3+ CD8+ T cells from blood. Explained via the paper, the cell subset or site label denotes: CD45RO-CCR7+CD27+CD95- naive CD8+ T cells expressing CXCR3 (TNR3+). The CDR3 corresponds to CASSLVIASGAAYEQYF.